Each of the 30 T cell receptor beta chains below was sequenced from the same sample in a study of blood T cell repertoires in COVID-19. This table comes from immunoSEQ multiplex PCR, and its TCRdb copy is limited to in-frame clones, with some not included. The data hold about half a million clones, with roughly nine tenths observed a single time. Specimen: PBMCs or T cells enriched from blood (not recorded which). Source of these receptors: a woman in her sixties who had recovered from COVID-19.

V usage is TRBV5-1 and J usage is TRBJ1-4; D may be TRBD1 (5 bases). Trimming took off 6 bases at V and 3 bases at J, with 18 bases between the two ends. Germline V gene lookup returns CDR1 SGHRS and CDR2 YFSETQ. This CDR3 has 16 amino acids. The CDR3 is CASTLVGGGANEKLFF. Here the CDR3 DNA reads TGCGCCAGCACCCTGGTTGGGGGAGGCGCTAATGAAAAACTGTTTTTT.

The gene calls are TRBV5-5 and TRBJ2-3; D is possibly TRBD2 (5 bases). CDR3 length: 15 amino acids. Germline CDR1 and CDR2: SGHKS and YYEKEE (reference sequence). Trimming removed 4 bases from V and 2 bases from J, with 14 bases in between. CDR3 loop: CASSRGLDNTDTQYF. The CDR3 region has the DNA TGTGCCAGCAGCCGAGGACTCGATAACACAGATACGCAGTATTTT.

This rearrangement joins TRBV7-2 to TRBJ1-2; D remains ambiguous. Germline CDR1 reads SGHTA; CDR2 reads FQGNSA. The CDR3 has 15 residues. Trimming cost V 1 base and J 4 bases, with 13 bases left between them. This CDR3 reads CASSLGGGLGYGYTF. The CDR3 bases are TGTGCCAGCAGCTTAGGGGGAGGGTTGGGCTATGGCTACACCTTC.

In DNA, the CDR3 is TGTGCCAGCAGTTGGAGGACCTCCTACGAGCAGTACTTC. Its translation is CASSWRTSYEQYF. This chain uses TRBV28 with TRBJ2-7, with D possibly TRBD2 on 5 matching bases. Per germline, CDR1 MDHEN and CDR2 SYDVKM. CDR3 length: 13 amino acids. Deletions cut 4 bases from V and 0 bases from J, with 7 bases between.

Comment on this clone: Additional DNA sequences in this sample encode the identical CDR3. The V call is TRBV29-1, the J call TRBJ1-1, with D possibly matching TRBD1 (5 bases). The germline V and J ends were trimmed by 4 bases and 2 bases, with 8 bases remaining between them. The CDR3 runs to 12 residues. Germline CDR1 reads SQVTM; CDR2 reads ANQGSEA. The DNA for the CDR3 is TGCAGCGTTGGGGGGGTCAACACTGAAGCTTTCTTT. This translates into CSVGGVNTEAFF.

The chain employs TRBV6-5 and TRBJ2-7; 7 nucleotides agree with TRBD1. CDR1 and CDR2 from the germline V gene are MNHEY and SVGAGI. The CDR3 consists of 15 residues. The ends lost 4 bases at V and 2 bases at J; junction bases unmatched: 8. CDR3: CASSSNDRAPYEQYF. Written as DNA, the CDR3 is TGTGCCAGCAGTTCCAACGACAGGGCCCCCTACGAGCAGTACTTC.

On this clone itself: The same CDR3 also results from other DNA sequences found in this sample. In DNA form, the CDR3 reads TGCGCCAGCAGCTTCCGGCGGGGGGGCACAGATACGCAGTATTTT. Its translation: CASSFRRGGTDTQYF. The V gene is TRBV5-1, the J gene TRBJ2-3, with TRBD2 matching over 8 bases. CDR1 is SGHRS, CDR2 YFSETQ, per germline. CDR3 length equals 15 residues. The trim removed 2 bases at V and 1 base at J, leaving 3 bases unmatched.

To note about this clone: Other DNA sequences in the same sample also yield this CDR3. This CDR3 is CASSLGRSNYGYTF. The CDR3 nucleotides read TGTGCCAGCAGCTTAGGTCGCAGTAACTATGGCTACACCTTC. The chain uses TRBV13 and TRBJ1-2; D not certain. This CDR3 contains 14 residues. CDR1 PRHDT and CDR2 FYEKMQ come from the germline V gene (reference sequence). Trimming stripped 0 bases from V and 1 base from J, with 6 bases between.

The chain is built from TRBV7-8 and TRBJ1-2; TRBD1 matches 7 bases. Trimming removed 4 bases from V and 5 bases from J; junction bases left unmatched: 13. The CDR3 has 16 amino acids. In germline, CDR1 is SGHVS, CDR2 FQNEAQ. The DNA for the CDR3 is TGTGCCAGCAGCTCACTTACAGGGGACTTAGAATATGGCTACACCTTC. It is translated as CASSSLTGDLEYGYTF.

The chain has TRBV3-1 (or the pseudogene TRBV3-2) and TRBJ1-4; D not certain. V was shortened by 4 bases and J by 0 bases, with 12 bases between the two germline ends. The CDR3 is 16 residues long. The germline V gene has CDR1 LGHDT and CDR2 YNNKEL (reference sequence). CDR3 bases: TGTGCCAGCAGCCCCGGGATCTCAGCAACTAATGAAAAACTGTTTTTT. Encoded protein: CASSPGISATNEKLFF.

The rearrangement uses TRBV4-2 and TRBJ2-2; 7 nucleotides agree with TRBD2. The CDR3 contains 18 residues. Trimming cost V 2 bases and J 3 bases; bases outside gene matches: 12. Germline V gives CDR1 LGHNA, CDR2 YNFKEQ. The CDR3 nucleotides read TGTGCCAGCAGCCAATTAACTATCGGGGGGTCGTACACCGGGGAGCTGTTTTTT. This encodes CASSQLTIGGSYTGELFF.

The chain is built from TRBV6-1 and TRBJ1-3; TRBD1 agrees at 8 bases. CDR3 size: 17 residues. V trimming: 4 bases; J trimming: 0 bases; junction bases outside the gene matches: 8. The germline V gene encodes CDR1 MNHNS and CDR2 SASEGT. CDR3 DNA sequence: TGTGCCAGCAGTGCCCCCGGGACAGGTTTCTCTGGAAACACCATATATTTT. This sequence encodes CASSAPGTGFSGNTIYF.

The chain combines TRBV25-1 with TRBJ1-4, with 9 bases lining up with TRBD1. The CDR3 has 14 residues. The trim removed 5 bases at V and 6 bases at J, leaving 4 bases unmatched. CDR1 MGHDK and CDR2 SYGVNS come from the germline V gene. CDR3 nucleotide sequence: TGTGCCAGCAGTAGGGGACAGGGTGATGAAAAACTGTTTTTT. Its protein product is CASSRGQGDEKLFF. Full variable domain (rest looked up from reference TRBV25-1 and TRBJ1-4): EADIYQTPRYLVIGTGKKITLECSQTMGHDKMYWYQQDPGMELHLIHYSYGVNSTEKGDLSSESTVSRIRTEHFPLTLESARPSHTSQYLCASSRGQGDEKLFFGSGTQLSVL.

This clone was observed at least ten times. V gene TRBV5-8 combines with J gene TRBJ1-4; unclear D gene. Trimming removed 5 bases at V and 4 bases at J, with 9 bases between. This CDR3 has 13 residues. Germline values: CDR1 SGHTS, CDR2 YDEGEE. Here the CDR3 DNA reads TGTGCCAGCAGGCGGGCCATTAATGAAAAACTGTTTTTT. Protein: CASRRAINEKLFF.

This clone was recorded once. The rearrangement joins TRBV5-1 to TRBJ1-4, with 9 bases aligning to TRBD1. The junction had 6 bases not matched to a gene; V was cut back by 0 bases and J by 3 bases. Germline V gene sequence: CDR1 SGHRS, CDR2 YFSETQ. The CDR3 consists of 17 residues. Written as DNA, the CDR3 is TGCGCCAGCAGCTTGGTCCTACAGGGGGCATCTAATGAAAAACTGTTTTTT. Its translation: CASSLVLQGASNEKLFF.

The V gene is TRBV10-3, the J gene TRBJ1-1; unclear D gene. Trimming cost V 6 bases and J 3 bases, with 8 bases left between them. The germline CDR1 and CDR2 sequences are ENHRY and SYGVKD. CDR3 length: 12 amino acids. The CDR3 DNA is TGTGCCATCAGGAGGGAGGACACTGAAGCTTTCTTT. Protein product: CAIRREDTEAFF.

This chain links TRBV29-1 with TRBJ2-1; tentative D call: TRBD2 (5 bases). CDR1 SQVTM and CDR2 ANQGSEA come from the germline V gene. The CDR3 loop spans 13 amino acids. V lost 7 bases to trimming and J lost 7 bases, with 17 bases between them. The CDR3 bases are TGCAGCGGCCGGGATTCAGATAGAAATGAGCAGTTCTTC. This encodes CSGRDSDRNEQFF.

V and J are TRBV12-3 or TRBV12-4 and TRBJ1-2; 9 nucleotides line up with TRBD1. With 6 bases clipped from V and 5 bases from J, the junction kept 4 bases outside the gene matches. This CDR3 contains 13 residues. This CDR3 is CASSYGQGYGYTF. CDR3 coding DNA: TGTGCCAGCAGCTACGGACAGGGGTATGGCTACACCTTC.

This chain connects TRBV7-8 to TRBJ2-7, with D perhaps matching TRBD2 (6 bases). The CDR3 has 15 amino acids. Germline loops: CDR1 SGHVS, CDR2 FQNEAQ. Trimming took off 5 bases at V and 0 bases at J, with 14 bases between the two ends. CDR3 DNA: TGTGCCAGCAGCCTCGGGGGTCGAAGCTCCTACGAGCAGTACGTC. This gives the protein CASSLGGRSSYEQYV.

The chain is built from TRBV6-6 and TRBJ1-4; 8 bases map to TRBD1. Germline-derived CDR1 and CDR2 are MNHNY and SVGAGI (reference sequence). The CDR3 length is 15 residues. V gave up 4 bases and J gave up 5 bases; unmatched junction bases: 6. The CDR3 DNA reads TGTGCCAGCAGTTCTACCGGGACAGGAAATGAAAAACTGTTTTTT. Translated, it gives CASSSTGTGNEKLFF.

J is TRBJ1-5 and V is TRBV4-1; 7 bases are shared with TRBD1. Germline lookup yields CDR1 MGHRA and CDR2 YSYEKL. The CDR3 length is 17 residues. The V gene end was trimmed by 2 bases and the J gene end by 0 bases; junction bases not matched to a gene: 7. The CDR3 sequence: CASSQRTGVNSNQPQHF. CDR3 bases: TGCGCCAGCAGCCAACGGACAGGCGTCAATAGCAATCAGCCCCAGCATTTT.

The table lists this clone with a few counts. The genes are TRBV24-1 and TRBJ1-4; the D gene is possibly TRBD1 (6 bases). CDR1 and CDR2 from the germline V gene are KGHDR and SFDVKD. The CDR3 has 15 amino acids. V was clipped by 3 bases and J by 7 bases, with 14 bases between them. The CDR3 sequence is CATSDRTEGREKLFF. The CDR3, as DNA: TGTGCCACCAGTGATCGGACAGAGGGTCGTGAAAAACTGTTTTTT.

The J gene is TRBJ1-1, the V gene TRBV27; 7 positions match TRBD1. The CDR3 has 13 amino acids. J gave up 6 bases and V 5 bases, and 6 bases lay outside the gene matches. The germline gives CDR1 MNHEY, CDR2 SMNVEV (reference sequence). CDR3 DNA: TGTGCCAGCAGTGAAGGGGGCAGGGCTGAAGCTTTCTTT. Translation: CASSEGGRAEAFF.

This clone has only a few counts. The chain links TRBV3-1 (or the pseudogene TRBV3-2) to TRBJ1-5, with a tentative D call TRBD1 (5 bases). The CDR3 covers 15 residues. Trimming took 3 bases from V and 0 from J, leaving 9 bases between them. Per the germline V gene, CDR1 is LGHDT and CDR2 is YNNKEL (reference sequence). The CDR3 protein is CASSQTDYSNQPQHF. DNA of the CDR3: TGTGCCAGCAGCCAGACAGATTATAGCAATCAGCCCCAGCATTTT.

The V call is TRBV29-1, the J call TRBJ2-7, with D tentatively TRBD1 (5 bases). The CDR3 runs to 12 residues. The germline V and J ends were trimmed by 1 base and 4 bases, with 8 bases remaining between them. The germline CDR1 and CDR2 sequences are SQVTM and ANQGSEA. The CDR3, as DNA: TGCAGCGTTGAAGGGCAGGGATACGAGCAGTACTTC. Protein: CSVEGQGYEQYF.

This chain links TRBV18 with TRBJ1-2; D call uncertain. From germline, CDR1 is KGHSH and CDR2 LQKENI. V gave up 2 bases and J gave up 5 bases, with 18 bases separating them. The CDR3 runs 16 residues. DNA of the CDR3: TGTGCCAGCTCACCATCGCAGCCCGGGGATCGGTATGGCTACACCTTC. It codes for CASSPSQPGDRYGYTF.

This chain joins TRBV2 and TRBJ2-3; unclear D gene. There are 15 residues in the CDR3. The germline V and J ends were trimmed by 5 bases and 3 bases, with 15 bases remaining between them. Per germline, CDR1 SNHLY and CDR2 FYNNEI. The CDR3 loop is CASSRRVPITDTQYF. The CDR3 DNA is TGTGCCAGCAGTCGACGGGTTCCTATTACAGATACGCAGTATTTT.

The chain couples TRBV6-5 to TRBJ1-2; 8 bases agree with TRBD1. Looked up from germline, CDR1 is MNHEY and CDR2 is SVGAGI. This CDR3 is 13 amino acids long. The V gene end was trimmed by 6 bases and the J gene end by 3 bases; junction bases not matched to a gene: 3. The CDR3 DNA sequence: TGTGCCAGCAGACCGACAGGGGACTATGGCTACACCTTC. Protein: CASRPTGDYGYTF.

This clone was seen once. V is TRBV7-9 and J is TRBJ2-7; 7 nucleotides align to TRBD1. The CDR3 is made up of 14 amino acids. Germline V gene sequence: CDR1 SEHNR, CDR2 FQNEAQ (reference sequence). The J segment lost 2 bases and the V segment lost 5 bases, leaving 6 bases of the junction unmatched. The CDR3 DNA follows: TGTGCCAGCAGCGACCAACAGGGGACCTACGAGCAGTACTTC. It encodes CASSDQQGTYEQYF.

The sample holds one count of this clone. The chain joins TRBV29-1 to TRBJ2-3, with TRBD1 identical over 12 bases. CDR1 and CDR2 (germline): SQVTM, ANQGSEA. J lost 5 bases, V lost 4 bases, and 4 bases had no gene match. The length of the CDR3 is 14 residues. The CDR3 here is CSVARDRGQDTQYF. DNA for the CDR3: TGCAGCGTTGCCCGGGACAGGGGGCAAGATACGCAGTATTTT.